Presented here are 10 T cell receptor beta chains from one specimen sequenced in a study of blood T cell repertoires in COVID-19. Libraries were prepared by immunoSEQ multiplex PCR; TCRdb keeps only in-frame clonotypes and omits some of them. The data hold hundreds of thousands of clones, with approximately 91% observed a single time. Sequencing input: PBMCs or T cells enriched from blood (not recorded which). The receptors here all came from a woman aged 40 to 50 with acute COVID-19.

J is TRBJ2-5 and V is TRBV7-8; 8 bases fit TRBD1. Germline assignment: CDR1 SGHVS and CDR2 FQNEAQ. J lost 5 bases, V lost 5 bases, and 4 bases had no gene match. The CDR3 totals 13 residues. The CDR3 sequence: CASSMTGVETQYF. The CDR3 region has the DNA TGTGCCAGCAGCATGACAGGGGTGGAGACCCAGTACTTC.

The chain is built from TRBV7-2 and TRBJ1-3; D is possibly TRBD1 (5 bases). The CDR3 is 16 amino acids. Germline assignment: CDR1 SGHTA and CDR2 FQGNSA. Trimming shortened V by 1 base and J by 0 bases, and 10 bases separated the two germline ends. CDR3 loop: CASSLVDISSGNTIYF. For the CDR3, the DNA is TGTGCCAGCAGCTTAGTGGACATTAGCTCTGGAAACACCATATATTTT.

V and J are TRBV11-3 and TRBJ2-3; 9 bases match TRBD2. CDR1 and CDR2 from the germline V gene are SGHNT and YENEEA. The CDR3 runs 13 residues. V shed 4 bases and J 11 bases; nucleotides not matched to a gene: 7. DNA for the CDR3: TGTGCCAGCAGCTACACTACTAGCGGGCGGCAGTATTTT. It translates to CASSYTTSGRQYF.

The chain carries TRBV18 and TRBJ2-7; TRBD2 might be the D (5 bases). Germline assignment: CDR1 KGHSH and CDR2 LQKENI. There are 14 residues in the CDR3. Trimming cost V 5 bases and J 4 bases, with 15 bases left between them. DNA of the CDR3: TGTGCCAGCTCATTAACCGGGGTGAAGTACGAGCAGTACTTC. This translates into CASSLTGVKYEQYF.

The chain links TRBV19 to TRBJ2-7; TRBD2 matches at 9 bases. CDR3 length: 16 residues. CDR1 and CDR2 from the germline V gene are LNHDA and SQIVND (reference sequence). The J segment lost 0 bases and the V segment lost 6 bases, leaving 9 bases of the junction unmatched. The CDR3 DNA is TGTGCCAGTAGCGCGTTAGGCGGGGGGGGCTCCTACGAGCAGTACTTC. Its translation: CASSALGGGGSYEQYF.

Written as DNA, the CDR3 is TGTGCCAGCAGCCGCACCCGGGACAGCGCCTACGAGCAGTACTTC. The encoded protein is CASSRTRDSAYEQYF. The V and J genes are TRBV6-5 and TRBJ2-7; 7 bases agree with TRBD1. This CDR3 comprises 15 residues. In germline, CDR1 is MNHEY, CDR2 SVGAGI. V was pared by 6 bases and J by 2 bases, with 10 bases of the junction left unmatched.

The CDR3: CASSGQGNIQYF. Here the CDR3 DNA reads TGTGCCAGCAGTGGACAGGGAAACATTCAGTACTTC. The rearrangement uses TRBV2 and TRBJ2-4, with 7 bases matching TRBD1. This CDR3 comprises 12 residues. From germline, CDR1 is SNHLY and CDR2 FYNNEI. V dropped 4 bases and J dropped 6; count of bases not matched to a gene: 0.

This clone was observed a handful of times. This sequence joins TRBV18 and TRBJ1-2, with D maybe TRBD1 (5 bases). CDR1 is KGHSH and CDR2 is LQKENI in the germline V gene. Trimming took 4 bases from V and 8 from J, leaving 11 bases between them. The CDR3 sequence is 12 residues long. The CDR3 is CASSQQGGGYTF. DNA of the CDR3: TGTGCCAGCTCACAGCAGGGTGGCGGCTACACCTTC.

J is TRBJ1-2 and V is TRBV5-6, with TRBD1 identical over 8 bases. From germline, CDR1 is SGHDT and CDR2 YYEEEE. CDR3 size: 14 residues. V lost 3 bases to trimming and J lost 0 bases; unmatched junction nucleotides: 1. The CDR3 bases are TGTGCCAGCAGCTGGGACAGGACTAACTATGGCTACACCTTC. Translated, it gives CASSWDRTNYGYTF.

As to this clone: The same CDR3 arises from other DNA sequences in this sample as well. The chain links TRBV5-1 to TRBJ2-7; possibly TRBD1 for D (6 bases). Trimming cost V 0 bases and J 5 bases, with 9 bases left between them. This CDR3 is built from 13 residues. CDR1 SGHRS and CDR2 YFSETQ come from the germline V gene. CDR3 protein: CASSLAGGHEQYF. Here the CDR3 DNA reads TGCGCCAGCAGCTTGGCTGGGGGCCACGAGCAGTACTTC.